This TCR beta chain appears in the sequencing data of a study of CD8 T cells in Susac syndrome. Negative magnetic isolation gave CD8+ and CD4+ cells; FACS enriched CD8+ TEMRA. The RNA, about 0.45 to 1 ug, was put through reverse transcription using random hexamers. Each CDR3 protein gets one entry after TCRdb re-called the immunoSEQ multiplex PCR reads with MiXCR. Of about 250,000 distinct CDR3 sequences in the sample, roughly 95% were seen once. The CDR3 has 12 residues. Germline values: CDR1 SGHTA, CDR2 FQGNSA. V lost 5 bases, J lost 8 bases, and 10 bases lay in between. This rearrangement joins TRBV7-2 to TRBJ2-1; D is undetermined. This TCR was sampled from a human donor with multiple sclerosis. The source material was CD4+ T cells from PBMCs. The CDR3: CASSQRRDEQFF. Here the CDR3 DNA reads TGTGCCAGCAGCCAACGACGGGATGAGCAGTTCTTC.